This TCR beta chain was sequenced in a study of early T cells in non-severe SARS-CoV-2 infection. The CDR3 covers 12 residues. V dropped 5 bases and J dropped 3 bases, with 7 bases sitting between them. CDR1 MGHDK and CDR2 SYGVNS come from the germline V gene. Each CDR3 protein is one row after TCRdb ran MiXCR on the 5' RACE reads. The data show 65,000 to 90,000 distinct CDR3 sequences, roughly 12% seen once. This clonotype was counted at least ten times. The source material was whole blood. The source of this sequence is an adult who was a healthcare worker with PCR-confirmed SARS-CoV-2 infection or an uninfected control (not recorded which). The chain combines TRBV25-1 with TRBJ1-1; D unclear. This CDR3 reads CASSRRDTEAFF. The CDR3, as DNA: TGTGCCAGCAGTAGGAGAGACACTGAAGCTTTCTTT.